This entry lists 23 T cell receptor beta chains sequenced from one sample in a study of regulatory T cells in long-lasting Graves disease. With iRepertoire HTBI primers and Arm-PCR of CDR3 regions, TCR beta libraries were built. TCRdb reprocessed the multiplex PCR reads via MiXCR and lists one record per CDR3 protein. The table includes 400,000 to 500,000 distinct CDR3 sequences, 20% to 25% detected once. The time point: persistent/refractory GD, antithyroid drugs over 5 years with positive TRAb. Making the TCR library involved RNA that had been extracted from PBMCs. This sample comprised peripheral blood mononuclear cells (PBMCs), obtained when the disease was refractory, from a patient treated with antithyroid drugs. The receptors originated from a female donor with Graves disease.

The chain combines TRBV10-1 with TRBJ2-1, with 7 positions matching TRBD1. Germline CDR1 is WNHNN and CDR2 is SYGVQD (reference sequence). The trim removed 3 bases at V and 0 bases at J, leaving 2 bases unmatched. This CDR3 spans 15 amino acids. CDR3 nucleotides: TGCGCCAGCAGTGAAGGGGGCTTCTCCTACAATGAGCAGTTCTTC. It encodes CASSEGGFSYNEQFF.

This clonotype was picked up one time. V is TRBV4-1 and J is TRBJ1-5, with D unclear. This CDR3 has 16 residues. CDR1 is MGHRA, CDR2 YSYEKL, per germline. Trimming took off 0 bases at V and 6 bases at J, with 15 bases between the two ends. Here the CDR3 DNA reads TGCGCCAGCAGCCAAGAATCGGGGTCCCGGAGTCAGCCCCAGCATTTT. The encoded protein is CASSQESGSRSQPQHF.

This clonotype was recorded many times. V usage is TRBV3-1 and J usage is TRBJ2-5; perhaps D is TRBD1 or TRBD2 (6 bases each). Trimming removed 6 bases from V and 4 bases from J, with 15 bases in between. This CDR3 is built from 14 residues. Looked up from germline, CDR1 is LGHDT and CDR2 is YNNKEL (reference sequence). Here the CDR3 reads CASSSVWGAETQYF. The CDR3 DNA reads TGTGCCAGCAGTTCCGTGTGGGGGGCAGAGACCCAGTACTTC.

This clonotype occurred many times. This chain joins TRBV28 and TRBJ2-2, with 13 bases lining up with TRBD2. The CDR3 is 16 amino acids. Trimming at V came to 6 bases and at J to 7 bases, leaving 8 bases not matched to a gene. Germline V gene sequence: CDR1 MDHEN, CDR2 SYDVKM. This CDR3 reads CASSIRTSGRVGELFF. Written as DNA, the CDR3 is TGTGCCAGCAGCATCAGGACTAGCGGGAGAGTCGGGGAGCTGTTTTTT.

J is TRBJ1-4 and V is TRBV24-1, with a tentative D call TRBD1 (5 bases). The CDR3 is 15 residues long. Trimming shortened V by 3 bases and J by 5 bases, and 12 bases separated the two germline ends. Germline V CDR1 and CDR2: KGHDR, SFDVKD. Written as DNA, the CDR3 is TGTGCCACCAGTGATCCGTCGACAGAAAATGAAAAACTGTTTTTT. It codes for CATSDPSTENEKLFF.

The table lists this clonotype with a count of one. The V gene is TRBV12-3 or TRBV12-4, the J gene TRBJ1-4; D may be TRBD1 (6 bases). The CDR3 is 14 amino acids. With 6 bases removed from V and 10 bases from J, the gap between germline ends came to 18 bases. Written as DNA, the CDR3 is TGTGCCAGCAGCCCCGGGACAACAAAAGGAAAACTGTTTTTT. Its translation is CASSPGTTKGKLFF.

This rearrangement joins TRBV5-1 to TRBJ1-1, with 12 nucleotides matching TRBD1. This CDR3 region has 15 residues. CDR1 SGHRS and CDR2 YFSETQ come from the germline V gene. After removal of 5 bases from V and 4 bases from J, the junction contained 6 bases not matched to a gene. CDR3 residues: CASRGQGASGTEAFF. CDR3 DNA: TGCGCCAGCAGGGGACAGGGGGCGTCGGGCACTGAAGCTTTCTTT.

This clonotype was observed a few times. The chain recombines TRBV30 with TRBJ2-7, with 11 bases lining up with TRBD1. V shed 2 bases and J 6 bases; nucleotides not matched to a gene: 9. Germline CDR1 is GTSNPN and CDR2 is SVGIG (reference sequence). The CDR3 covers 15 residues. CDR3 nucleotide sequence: TGTGCCTGGAGTCTGGACAGGGGGCTGTTGCTCGAGCAGTACTTC. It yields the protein CAWSLDRGLLLEQYF.

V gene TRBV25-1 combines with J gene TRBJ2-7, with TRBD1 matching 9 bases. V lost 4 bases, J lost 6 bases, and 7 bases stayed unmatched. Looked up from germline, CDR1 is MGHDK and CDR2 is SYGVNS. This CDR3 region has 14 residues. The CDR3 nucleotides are TGTGCCAGCAGTGCCGGGACAGGGCTCCGCGAGCAGTACTTC. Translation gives CASSAGTGLREQYF.

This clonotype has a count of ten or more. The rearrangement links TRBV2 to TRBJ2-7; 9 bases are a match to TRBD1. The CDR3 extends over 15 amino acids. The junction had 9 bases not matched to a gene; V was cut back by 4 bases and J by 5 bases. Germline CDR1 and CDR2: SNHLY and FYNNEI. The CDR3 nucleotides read TGTGCCAGCAGTGGGGGACAGGGAAGGCTGGACGAGCAGTACTTC. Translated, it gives CASSGGQGRLDEQYF.

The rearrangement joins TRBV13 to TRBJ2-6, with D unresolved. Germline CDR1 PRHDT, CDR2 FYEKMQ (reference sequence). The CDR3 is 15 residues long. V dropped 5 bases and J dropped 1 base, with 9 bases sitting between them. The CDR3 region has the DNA TGTGCCAGCAGCGATAATTGGTCTGGGGCCAACGTCCTGACTTTC. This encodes CASSDNWSGANVLTF.

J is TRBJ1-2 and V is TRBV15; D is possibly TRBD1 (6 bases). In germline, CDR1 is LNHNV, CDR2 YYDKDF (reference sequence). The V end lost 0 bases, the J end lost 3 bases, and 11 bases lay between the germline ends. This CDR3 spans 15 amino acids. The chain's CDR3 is CATSRDIRGDYGYTF. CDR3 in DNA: TGTGCCACCAGCAGAGATATTAGGGGGGACTATGGCTACACCTTC. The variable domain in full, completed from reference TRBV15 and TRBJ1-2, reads DAMVIQNPRYQVTQFGKPVTLSCSQTLNHNVMYWYQQKSSQAPKLLFHYYDKDFNNEADTPDNFQSRRPNTSFCFLDIRSPGLGDTAMYLCATSRDIRGDYGYTFGSGTRLTVV.

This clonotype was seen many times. CDR3 region: CASSATGQGRYEQYF. In DNA form, the CDR3 reads TGTGCCAGCAGTGCAACGGGACAGGGGAGGTACGAGCAGTACTTC. The chain employs TRBV28 and TRBJ2-7, with 10 bases matching TRBD1. Unmatched junction bases numbered 8, after V lost 5 bases and J lost 4 bases. CDR1 is MDHEN, CDR2 SYDVKM, per germline. This CDR3 region has 15 residues.

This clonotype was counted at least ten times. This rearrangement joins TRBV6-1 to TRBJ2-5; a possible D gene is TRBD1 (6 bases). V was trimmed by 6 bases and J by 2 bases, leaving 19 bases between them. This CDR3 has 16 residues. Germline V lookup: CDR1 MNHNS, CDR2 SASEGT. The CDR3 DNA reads TGTGCCAGCAGCCCCCGGACAGCCCACGCACAAGAGACCCAGTACTTC. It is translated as CASSPRTAHAQETQYF.

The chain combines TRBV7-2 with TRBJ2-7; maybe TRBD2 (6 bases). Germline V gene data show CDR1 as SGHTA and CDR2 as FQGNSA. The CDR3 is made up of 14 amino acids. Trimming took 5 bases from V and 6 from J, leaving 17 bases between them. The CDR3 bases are TGTGCCAGCAGCGGAGGGCAGCATAAGGCCGAGCAGTACTTC. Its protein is CASSGGQHKAEQYF. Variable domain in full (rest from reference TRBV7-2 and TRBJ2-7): GAGVSQSPSNKVTEKGKDVELRCDPISGHTALYWYRQSLGQGLEFLIYFQGNSAPDKSGLPSDRFSAERTGGSVSTLTIQRTQQEDSAVYLCASSGGQHKAEQYFGPGTRLTVT.

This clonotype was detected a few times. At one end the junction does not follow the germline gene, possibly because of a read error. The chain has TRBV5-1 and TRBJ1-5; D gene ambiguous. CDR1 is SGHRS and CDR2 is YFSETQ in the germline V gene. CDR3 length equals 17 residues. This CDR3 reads CASSPGGSVGSNQPQQF. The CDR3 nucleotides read TGCGCCAGCAGCCCAGGCGGTAGTGTGGGAAGCAATCAGCCCCAGCAATTT.

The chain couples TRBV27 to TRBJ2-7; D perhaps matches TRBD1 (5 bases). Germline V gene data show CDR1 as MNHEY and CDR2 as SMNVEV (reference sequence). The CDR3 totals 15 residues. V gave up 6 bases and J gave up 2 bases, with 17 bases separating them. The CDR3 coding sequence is TGTGCCAGCAGCAGACAGTCGAGGTCCACCTACGAGCAGTACTTC. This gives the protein CASSRQSRSTYEQYF.

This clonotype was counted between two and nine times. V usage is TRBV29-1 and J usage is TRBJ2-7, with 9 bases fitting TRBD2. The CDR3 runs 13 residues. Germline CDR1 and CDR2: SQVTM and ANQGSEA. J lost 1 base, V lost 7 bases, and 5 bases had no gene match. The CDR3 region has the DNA TGCAGCGCTTGGACTAGCGATTCCTACGAGCAGTACTTC. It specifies CSAWTSDSYEQYF.

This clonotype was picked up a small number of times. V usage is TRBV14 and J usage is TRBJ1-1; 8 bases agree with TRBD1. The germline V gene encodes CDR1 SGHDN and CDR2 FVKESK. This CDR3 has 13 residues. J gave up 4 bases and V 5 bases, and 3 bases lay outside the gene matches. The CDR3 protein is CASSLGQVTEAFF. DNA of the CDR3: TGTGCCAGCAGCTTGGGACAGGTCACTGAAGCTTTCTTT.

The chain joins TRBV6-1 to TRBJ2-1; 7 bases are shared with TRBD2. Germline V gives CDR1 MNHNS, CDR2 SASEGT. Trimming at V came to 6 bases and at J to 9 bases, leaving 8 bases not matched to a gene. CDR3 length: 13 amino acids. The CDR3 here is CASRGGGPGEQFF. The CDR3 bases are TGTGCCAGCAGGGGGGGAGGGCCTGGTGAGCAGTTCTTC.

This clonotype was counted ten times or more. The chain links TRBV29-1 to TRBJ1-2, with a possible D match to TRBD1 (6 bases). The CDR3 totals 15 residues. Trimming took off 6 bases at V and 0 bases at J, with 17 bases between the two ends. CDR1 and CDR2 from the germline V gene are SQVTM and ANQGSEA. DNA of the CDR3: TGCAGCGTCCTCACACCACAGGGAACTAACTATGGCTACACCTTC. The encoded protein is CSVLTPQGTNYGYTF.

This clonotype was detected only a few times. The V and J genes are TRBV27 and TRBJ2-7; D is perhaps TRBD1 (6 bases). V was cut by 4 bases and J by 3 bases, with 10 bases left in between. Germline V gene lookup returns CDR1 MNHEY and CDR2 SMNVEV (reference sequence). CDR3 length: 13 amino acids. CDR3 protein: CASSWGTFYEQYF. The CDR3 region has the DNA TGTGCCAGCAGTTGGGGGACATTCTACGAGCAGTACTTC.

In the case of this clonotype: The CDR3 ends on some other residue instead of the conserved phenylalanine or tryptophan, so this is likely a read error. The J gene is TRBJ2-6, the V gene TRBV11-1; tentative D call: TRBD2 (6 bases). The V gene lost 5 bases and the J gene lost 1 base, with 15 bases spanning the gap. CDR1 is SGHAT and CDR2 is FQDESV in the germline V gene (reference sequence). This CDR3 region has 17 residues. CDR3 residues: CASSPGRGRSGANVLTL. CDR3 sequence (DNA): TGTGCCAGCAGCCCTGGTAGAGGGAGGTCTGGGGCCAACGTCCTGACTCTC.